This TCR beta chain was obtained from a study of shared clonotypes between healthy human individuals (dated by TCRdb to 2018 to 2020). Study-wide context: The cohort comprised a couple of women and a few men aged 18 to 49 years. For each donor, three plates each were used for CD4 naive and CD4 memory, two plates were used for CD8 naive, and one plate was used for CD8 memory. Blood TCR repertoires of roughly five healthy adults were deeply sequenced to estimate repertoire size and the extent of clonotype sharing between individuals. Different laboratories and diverse techniques were used to prepare libraries and sequence TCR repertoires, to increase sequencing depth and limit assay-specific biases. Leukapheresis yielded between about 0.94 and 8.9 billion PBMCs per donor. On the study overall, not on this receptor specifically: Estimated clonotype richness was generally larger for naive than for memory subsets. Incomplete sequencing was indicated by rarefaction of sorted-subset datasets, despite the large sequencing depth. Based on pairwise subsampling, the degree of clonotype sharing among donors was expected to be affected by sequencing depth. Clonotypes shared by all four sorted-subset donors showed higher generation probabilities than non-shared clonotypes. Sampling was limited to blood, and TCR repertoires in tissue likely differ from TCR repertoires in blood. The genetic and exposure-history diversity represented was limited by the small number of donors. When a handful of donors were compared, the shared fraction of clonotypes was around 4.6% for naive CD4, around 4% for naive CD8, 2% to 2.5% for memory CD4, and less than 0.45% for memory CD8.

Points on this clone: Its antigen has not been determined. Qualities for individual bases were not recorded, and no much larger clone is one base off.

There are 11 amino acids in the CDR3, from cysteine to phenylalanine inclusive. CDR3 DNA only is kept here, 33 bases in frame from base 1. Between the V and J ends, shortened by 2 bases and 9 bases respectively, the junction contains 4 bases. The germline V gene specifies SNHLY as CDR1 and FYNNEI as CDR2. Using the deep immunoSEQ assay, TCR CDR3 regions were amplified from genomic DNA by multiplex PCR. Extracted genomic DNA from each cell subset was distributed evenly across all wells of several immunoSEQ 96-well plates, and each plate was treated as a replicate. For sorted subsets, approximately 210 ng of genomic DNA, equivalent to about 30,000 T cell genomes, went into each replicate PCR. Purified libraries were quantified with a Qubit 3.0 fluorometer, sized on a Bioanalyzer 2100, and re-quantified with the KAPA Library Quantification kit. A separate single-read 150-cycle Illumina NextSeq 550 flow cell was used to sequence each immunoSEQ 96-well plate. The source study handled its data this way. Because the immunoSEQ output held only junctional sequences and lacked quality scores, the filtering could not match the filtering applied to full-length reads. To assign V/J genes and CDR3, sequences were annotated using PyIR, a Python wrapper for IgBLAST v1.9, with IMGT germline references. Reads were removed for weak V/J assignments (E-value above 1e-6), missing CDR3, stop codons, out-of-frame junctions, or ambiguous translated residues. V3J clonotypes were defined as sequences sharing an identical inferred V gene, J gene, and CDR3 amino acid sequence. To compute the percentage overlap between repertoires, the number of shared unique clonotypes was divided by the size of the smaller repertoire. RTK rarefaction, the Chao1 estimator, and Recon v2.1 estimates of unobserved clonotypes were used to assess repertoire richness. OLGA was used to compute generation probabilities for all TCRbeta clonotypes that the gDNA method yielded from four donors. TCRdb mirrors the immuneACCESS table, restricted to in-frame sequences. Some clones are absent from its copies; in checked studies, under half trace to an unresolved V gene, and the reason for the others is unknown. D and trimming come from the DNA, and the V and J calls and clone size come from that table. This sample lists fewer than 850,000 clones; roughly 78% were detected once. Approximately 1.8% of the sample rests with the top ten.

The donors were healthy, HIV-negative adults with no recently reported acute infections or vaccinations. All donors were Caucasian adults living in Nashville, Tennessee, USA. CD4+ T cells were enriched by magnetic negative selection; naive cells were then positively selected on CD45RA, and the negative fraction formed the memory subset. Blood was obtained by leukapheresis, after which PBMCs were separated by Ficoll-Histopaque density gradient centrifugation and cryopreserved in liquid nitrogen vapor phase. Analytical flow cytometry was used to check the purity and quantity of every magnetically sorted T cell population. Genomic DNA was isolated from each sorted fraction and quantified by UV absorbance on a Nanodrop 2000c.

This TCR came from a woman aged 25 to 45 in good health. The chain links TRBV2 with TRBJ2-2, with the D gene call left open. Sequencing was done on a sample of memory CD4+ T cells sorted from blood. The sample's cell subset or site label, decoded: CD45RA-negative fraction. The CDR3 region has the sequence CASSESRELFF. The bases read TGTGCCAGCAGTGAATCGCGGGAGCTGTTTTTT.